These 24 T cell receptor beta chains were sequenced from one sample in a study of cytomegalovirus exposure and HLA in healthy donors (dated by TCRdb to between 2016 and 2019). The library was obtained by the immunoSEQ multiplex PCR assay. The multiplex PCR relied on a mix of 60 forward primers for TCR Vbeta segments and 13 reverse primers for TCR Jbeta segments. TCRdb holds this immuneACCESS table with in-frame rearrangements only. Some clones are missing; in checked studies, unresolved V genes explain under half, and the rest has no known cause. The sample includes about 200,000 clones, with 82% observed a single time. The ten largest clones capture 6.5% of the sample. Sequencing was performed on PBMCs. Receptor source: a woman aged 45 to 65 in good health and CMV-seropositive.

For this clone: The same CDR3 arises from other DNA sequences in this sample as well. The chain joins TRBV28 to TRBJ2-7, with D possibly TRBD2 on 7 matching bases. The length of the CDR3 is 15 residues. Germline V gene lookup returns CDR1 MDHEN and CDR2 SYDVKM. Trimming shortened V by 6 bases and J by 3 bases, and 18 bases separated the two germline ends. The CDR3 bases are TGTGCCAGCAGCTCACAGGGAGCGGGGAGCTACGAGCAGTACTTC. Encoded protein: CASSSQGAGSYEQYF.

This chain uses TRBV18 with TRBJ2-2; maybe TRBD2 (6 bases). The germline gives CDR1 KGHSH, CDR2 LQKENI. Trimming shortened V by 4 bases and J by 5 bases, and 14 bases separated the two germline ends. The CDR3 consists of 15 residues. DNA of the CDR3: TGTGCCAGCTCACTCCGGGAGCCAGAGACCGGGGAGCTGTTTTTT. Translated: CASSLREPETGELFF.

V gene TRBV19 combines with J gene TRBJ1-4; a possible D gene is TRBD1 (6 bases). Germline V gene sequence: CDR1 LNHDA, CDR2 SQIVND (reference sequence). The CDR3 extends over 16 amino acids. The V end was cut by 2 bases, the J end by 6 bases, with 16 bases between. This CDR3 reads CASSISRQAADEKLFF. The DNA of the CDR3 is TGTGCCAGTAGTATATCGAGACAGGCCGCGGATGAAAAACTGTTTTTT. The full variable domain, with the rest looked up from reference TRBV19 and TRBJ1-4, is DGGITQSPKYLFRKEGQNVTLSCEQNLNHDAMYWYRQDPGQGLRLIYYSQIVNDFQKGDIAEGYSVSREKKESFPLTVTSAQKNPTAFYLCASSISRQAADEKLFFGSGTQLSVL.

The chain employs TRBV27 and TRBJ1-4, with 10 nucleotides matching TRBD1. J was trimmed by 8 bases and V by 6 bases; bases with no gene match: 6. The CDR3 totals 14 residues. The V gene's germline CDR1 is MNHEY and CDR2 SMNVEV (reference sequence). Here the CDR3 DNA reads TGTGCCAGCAGGCCTGGGACAGGGGCCGAAAAACTGTTTTTT. It yields the protein CASRPGTGAEKLFF.

The rearrangement joins TRBV5-1 to TRBJ2-1; TRBD2 aligns across 9 bases. This CDR3 comprises 15 residues. The V gene end was trimmed by 0 bases and the J gene end by 8 bases; junction bases not matched to a gene: 6. Germline V CDR1 and CDR2: SGHRS, YFSETQ. CDR3 sequence reads: CASSLVASGNYEQFF. CDR3 in DNA: TGCGCCAGCAGCTTGGTCGCTAGCGGGAACTATGAGCAGTTCTTC.

This clone appeared a single time. This chain uses TRBV15 with TRBJ2-5; D is undetermined. CDR3 size: 15 residues. The germline V and J ends were trimmed by 0 bases and 2 bases, with 10 bases remaining between them. From germline, CDR1 is LNHNV and CDR2 YYDKDF (reference sequence). The CDR3 protein is CATSRDHTNQETQYF. CDR3 nucleotide sequence: TGTGCCACCAGCAGAGATCATACTAATCAAGAGACCCAGTACTTC.

This clone was recorded once. This chain's CDR3 is CASSYGTAGELFF. The CDR3, as DNA: TGTGCCAGCAGCTATGGTACGGCCGGGGAGCTGTTTTTT. V gene TRBV6-5 combines with J gene TRBJ2-2; D is unclear. The germline V and J ends were trimmed by 6 bases and 6 bases, with 11 bases remaining between them. Germline V gene sequence: CDR1 MNHEY, CDR2 SVGAGI. The CDR3 runs to 13 residues.

V and J are TRBV19 and TRBJ2-7, with TRBD2 identical over 10 bases. This CDR3 is 16 amino acids long. The trim removed 5 bases at V and 2 bases at J, leaving 9 bases unmatched. Germline V CDR1 and CDR2: LNHDA, SQIVND (reference sequence). CDR3 sequence: CASSGFGTSETYEQYF. DNA of the CDR3: TGTGCCAGTAGTGGATTCGGGACTAGCGAGACCTACGAGCAGTACTTC.

The V and J genes are TRBV15 and TRBJ1-2; 8 nucleotides align to TRBD1. V shed 3 bases, J shed 4 bases, and the junction held 7 bases outside the gene matches. Germline assignment: CDR1 LNHNV and CDR2 YYDKDF (reference sequence). This CDR3 region has 15 residues. CDR3 DNA: TGTGCCACCAGCAGGCCAACCGGGACAGGCTATGGCTACACCTTC. Encoded protein: CATSRPTGTGYGYTF.

The chain has TRBV19 and TRBJ1-4, with TRBD1 matching over 8 bases. Germline lookup yields CDR1 LNHDA and CDR2 SQIVND (reference sequence). V lost 6 bases to trimming and J lost 11 bases; unmatched junction nucleotides: 14. This CDR3 comprises 15 residues. CDR3 amino acids: CASRSQGVHGGKLFF. In DNA, the CDR3 is TGTGCCAGTAGGTCACAGGGGGTTCATGGTGGCAAACTGTTTTTT.

This clone was counted a few times. This chain uses TRBV5-5 with TRBJ2-3, with no clear D. Germline V CDR1 and CDR2: SGHKS, YYEKEE (reference sequence). The V and J ends lost 4 bases and 2 bases respectively, with 5 bases between them. The CDR3 runs 12 residues. CDR3 in amino acids: CASSPHTDTQYF. CDR3 DNA sequence: TGTGCCAGCAGCCCACACACAGATACGCAGTATTTT.

For the CDR3, the DNA is TGCGCCAGCAGCCCCCGAGAGGGGGGGAGGGAGCAGTACTTC. This gives the protein CASSPREGGREQYF. The chain combines TRBV5-1 with TRBJ2-7; D may be TRBD2 (7 bases). This CDR3 has 14 amino acids. V lost 4 bases and J lost 7, with 18 bases in between. CDR1 and CDR2 from the germline V gene are SGHRS and YFSETQ. The full variable domain, in which reference TRBV5-1 and TRBJ2-7 provide the parts outside the CDR3, is KAGVTQTPRYLIKTRGQQVTLSCSPISGHRSVSWYQQTPGQGLQFLFEYFSETQRNKGNFPGRFSGRQFSNSRSEMNVSTLELGDSALYLCASSPREGGREQYFGPGTRLTVT.

The gene calls are TRBV4-3 and TRBJ2-1; TRBD1 agrees at 10 bases. Germline V gene data show CDR1 as LGHNA and CDR2 as YSLEER. This CDR3 is built from 16 residues. Trimming took 1 base from V and 7 from J; bases not matched to a gene: 7. CDR3 loop: CASSQGGQGFRNEQFF. As DNA, the CDR3 is TGCGCCAGCAGCCAAGGGGGACAGGGGTTCCGAAATGAGCAGTTCTTC.

The chain uses TRBV7-6 and TRBJ2-1, with TRBD1 identical over 10 bases. Germline trimming cut 1 base from V and 12 bases from J; bases unmatched to any gene: 9. Germline assignment: CDR1 SGHVS and CDR2 FNYEAQ. The CDR3 loop spans 15 amino acids. The CDR3 loop is CASSLGDRGPFGQFF. The CDR3 DNA sequence: TGTGCCAGCAGCTTAGGGGACAGGGGACCGTTTGGGCAGTTCTTC.

The chain uses TRBV4-1 and TRBJ2-7, with 8 bases lining up with TRBD1. Losses at the gene ends were 5 bases for V and 4 bases for J; bases not matched to a gene: 4. The V gene's germline CDR1 is MGHRA and CDR2 YSYEKL. There are 13 residues in the CDR3. This chain's CDR3 is CASSRQGQYEQYF. CDR3 DNA sequence: TGCGCCAGCAGCAGACAGGGGCAGTACGAGCAGTACTTC.

This clone was counted between two and nine times. The chain carries TRBV15 and TRBJ2-2; 7 bases match TRBD1. The CDR3 length is 17 residues. V lost 4 bases and J lost 2; bases outside the gene matches: 10. Per the germline V gene, CDR1 is LNHNV and CDR2 is YYDKDF (reference sequence). CDR3 DNA: TGTGCCACCAGCACTCGGACGACAGGGCTTAACACCGGGGAGCTGTTTTTT. Its translation: CATSTRTTGLNTGELFF.

This clone appeared a few times. The rearrangement joins TRBV9 to TRBJ2-1, with 8 bases identical to TRBD2. V was clipped by 0 bases and J by 7 bases; unmatched bases: 9. Germline CDR1 SGDLS, CDR2 YYNGEE. This CDR3 has 16 residues. CDR3 nucleotides: TGTGCCAGCAGCGTAGCCGCGGGGGGCCGGGGGAATGAGCAGTTCTTC. It codes for CASSVAAGGRGNEQFF.

The V call is TRBV19, the J call TRBJ2-7; 10 nucleotides match TRBD1. Trimming took 4 bases from V and 3 from J; bases not matched to a gene: 6. Germline-derived CDR1 and CDR2 are LNHDA and SQIVND (reference sequence). The CDR3 runs to 15 residues. CDR3 sequence (DNA): TGTGCCAGTAGTAGGGACAGGGGAGCGGACTACGAGCAGTACTTC. It codes for CASSRDRGADYEQYF.

The rearrangement joins TRBV27 to TRBJ2-3; D might be TRBD2 (5 bases). V gave up 3 bases and J gave up 2 bases, with 9 bases separating them. The CDR3 has 14 residues. Germline assignment: CDR1 MNHEY and CDR2 SMNVEV (reference sequence). The CDR3 sequence is CASSFGSLTDTQYF. The CDR3 DNA follows: TGTGCCAGCAGTTTTGGGAGCCTCACAGATACGCAGTATTTT.

This sequence joins TRBV19 and TRBJ2-2; possible D gene TRBD2, 6 bases. The germline V gene has CDR1 LNHDA and CDR2 SQIVND (reference sequence). The CDR3 sequence is 14 residues long. V lost 3 bases, J lost 6 bases, and 11 bases lay in between. CDR3 sequence: CASSMTAGPGELFF. The CDR3, as DNA: TGTGCCAGTAGTATGACGGCGGGACCCGGGGAGCTGTTTTTT.

This chain joins TRBV7-9 and TRBJ1-1; D remains unclear. This CDR3 is 13 amino acids long. Germline CDR1 and CDR2: SEHNR and FQNEAQ (reference sequence). Deletions cut 3 bases from V and 0 bases from J, with 5 bases between. The CDR3 region is CASSFRLNTEAFF. Written as DNA, the CDR3 is TGTGCCAGCAGCTTTAGATTGAACACTGAAGCTTTCTTT. The whole variable domain, filled in from reference TRBV7-9 and TRBJ1-1, reads DTGVSQNPRHKITKRGQNVTFRCDPISEHNRLYWYRQTLGQGPEFLTYFQNEAQLEKSRLLSDRFSAERPKGSFSTLEIQRTEQGDSAMYLCASSFRLNTEAFFGQGTRLTVV.

A single count supports this clone. The chain employs TRBV28 and TRBJ2-7, with D possibly matching TRBD1 (5 bases). Germline V gene lookup returns CDR1 MDHEN and CDR2 SYDVKM. CDR3 length equals 16 residues. V dropped 6 bases and J dropped 7 bases, with 25 bases sitting between them. The CDR3 DNA sequence: TGTGCCAGCAGGGCAATCCGAGAACAGGACCCTAGGGAGCAGTACTTC. It translates to CASRAIREQDPREQYF.

This clone was seen only a few times. J is TRBJ1-5 and V is TRBV5-1; D perhaps matches TRBD1 (6 bases). The CDR3 has 16 residues. Germline V gene data show CDR1 as SGHRS and CDR2 as YFSETQ. Trimming removed 0 bases at V and 3 bases at J, with 13 bases between. CDR3 region: CASSLAPGALNQPQHF. The CDR3 DNA reads as TGCGCCAGCAGCTTGGCTCCAGGGGCCCTCAATCAGCCCCAGCATTTT.

This sequence joins TRBV6-1 and TRBJ2-5, with D maybe TRBD1 (5 bases). The CDR3 spans 15 residues. Germline CDR1 MNHNS, CDR2 SASEGT. Trimming left V 1 base short and J 9 bases short, with 18 bases between. The CDR3 DNA is TGTGCCAGCAGTGAAGACAGGATGTGGGGTTTGCCCCAGTACTTC. Protein sequence: CASSEDRMWGLPQYF.